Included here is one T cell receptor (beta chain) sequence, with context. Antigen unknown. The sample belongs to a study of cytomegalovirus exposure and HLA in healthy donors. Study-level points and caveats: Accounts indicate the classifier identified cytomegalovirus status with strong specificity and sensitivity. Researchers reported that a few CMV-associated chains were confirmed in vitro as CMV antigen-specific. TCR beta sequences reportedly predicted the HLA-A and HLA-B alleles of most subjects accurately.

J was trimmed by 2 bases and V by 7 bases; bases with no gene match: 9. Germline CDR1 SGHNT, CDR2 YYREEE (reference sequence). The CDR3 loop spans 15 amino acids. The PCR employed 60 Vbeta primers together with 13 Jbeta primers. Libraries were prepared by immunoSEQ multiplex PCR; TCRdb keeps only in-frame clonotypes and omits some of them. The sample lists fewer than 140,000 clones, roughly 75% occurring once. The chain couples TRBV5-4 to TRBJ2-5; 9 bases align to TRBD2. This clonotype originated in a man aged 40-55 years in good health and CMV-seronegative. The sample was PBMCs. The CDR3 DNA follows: TGTGCCAGCCGGGATTTGACTAGCGGTCAAGAGACCCAGTACTTC. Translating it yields CASRDLTSGQETQYF.